The clone carrying this TCR beta chain has just a few counts. Its antigen is currently unknown. MiXCR was run by TCRdb on the reads, yielding one entry per CDR3 protein. The profile covers hundreds of thousands of distinct CDR3 sequences, with 30% to 40% appearing a single time and 15% to 20% taken by the ten largest. Between the trimmed V and J ends, which lost 2 bases and 5 bases, there was a span of 13 bases. In germline, CDR1 is SGHTA, CDR2 FQGNSA. The CDR3 runs 15 residues. This sample was included in a study of T cell repertoires in cytomegalovirus infection. The study, taken as a whole, reports: Carriage of CMV together with the relevant HLA was identifiable through cumulative public TCR beta family frequency.

The V gene is TRBV7-2, the J gene TRBJ2-1, with D possibly called TRBD1 or TRBD2 (5 bases each). This TCR was sampled from a human donor in good health (CMV status not recorded). Some clones in this sample may be carry-over from other donors' samples. The source material was cultured PBMCs, sampled from culture after CMV antigen stimulation. CDR3 in amino acids: CASSLTGPRHNEQFF. CDR3 coding DNA: TGTGCCAGCAGCTTAACGGGACCACGCCACAATGAGCAGTTCTTC.